These T cell receptor beta chains were read from a single sample in a study of identifying expanded T cells in peripheral blood. The protocol was immunoSEQ multiplex PCR, while the TCRdb copy is restricted to in-frame clones and leaves out a portion. This sample yields under 150,000 clones, of which 86% are seen a single time; about 8% belongs to the top ten. Material for sequencing was blood. Receptors were obtained from a person aged 18 to 75 in good health. Both conserved end residues are part of each CDR3. The order of the fields is V gene, CDR3 length, D gene, clone size, J gene, CDR3 protein, CDR3 DNA. The D gene is left open where the match is weak. Clone size is shown for a subset of rows, as once, few, many or a class of expanded clone.

TRBV18	17	.	.	TRBJ2-3	CASSPVRRSQGPDTQYF	TGTGCCAGCTCCCCGGTGAGGAGGTCCCAAGGGCCAGATACGCAGTATTTT
TRBV7-2	12	.	.	TRBJ2-3	CASSPQADTQYF	TGTGCCAGCAGCCCCCAGGCAGATACGCAGTATTTT
TRBV2	15	.	.	TRBJ2-1	CASSDEAGYYNEQFF	TGTGCCAGCAGTGACGAGGCGGGGTACTACAATGAGCAGTTCTTC
TRBV12-2	20	.	.	TRBJ2-5	CASRLAGPRELAARTETQYF	TGTGCAAGTCGCTTAGCGGGTCCGAGGGAACTAGCGGCGAGGACTGAGACCCAGTACTTC
TRBV21-1	19	.	.	TRBJ2-2	CASSSRLAGDPMNTGELFF	TGTGCCAGCAGCTCCCGACTAGCGGGGGACCCTATGAACACCGGGGAGCTGTTTTTT
TRBV9	12	.	.	TRBJ2-5	CASSFSDETQYF	TGTGCCAGCAGTTTTTCCGACGAGACCCAGTACTTC
TRBV28	15	TRBD1	.	TRBJ1-4	CASSLWTGGNEKLFF	TGTGCCAGCAGTTTATGGACAGGGGGGAATGAAAAACTGTTTTTT
TRBV19	17	TRBD1	.	TRBJ1-2	CASGEPTGTGANYGYTF	TGTGCCAGTGGCGAACCTACTGGGACAGGGGCTAACTATGGCTACACCTTC
TRBV2	14	.	.	TRBJ1-2	CASSENGSNYGYTF	TGTGCCAGCAGTGAGAACGGGAGTAACTATGGCTACACCTTC
TRBV19	15	.	.	TRBJ1-3	CASKRSGDSGNTIYF	TGTGCCAGTAAAAGGTCTGGTGACTCTGGAAACACCATATATTTT
TRBV30	14	.	.	TRBJ1-2	CAWIWDQGFSGYTF	TGTGCCTGGATCTGGGACCAGGGCTTCTCTGGCTACACCTTC
TRBV5-1	14	.	.	TRBJ2-3	CASSVPSSTDTQYF	TGCGCCAGCAGCGTACCAAGCAGCACAGATACGCAGTATTTT
TRBV7-9	18	TRBD2	.	TRBJ2-1	CASSLDHSGERSYNEQFF	TGTGCCAGCAGCTTAGACCATAGCGGGGAGAGGTCCTACAATGAGCAGTTCTTC
TRBV6-6	14	.	once	TRBJ1-1	CASSPDGSNTEAFF	TGTGCCAGCAGTCCGGACGGATCGAACACTGAAGCTTTCTTT
TRBV7-2	14	TRBD2	.	TRBJ2-5	CASSPRDYMETQYF	TGTGCCAGCAGCCCACGGGACTATATGGAGACCCAGTACTTC
TRBV19	14	.	.	TRBJ2-1	CASSGPLKNNEQFF	TGTGCCAGTAGTGGGCCGCTGAAAAACAATGAGCAGTTCTTC